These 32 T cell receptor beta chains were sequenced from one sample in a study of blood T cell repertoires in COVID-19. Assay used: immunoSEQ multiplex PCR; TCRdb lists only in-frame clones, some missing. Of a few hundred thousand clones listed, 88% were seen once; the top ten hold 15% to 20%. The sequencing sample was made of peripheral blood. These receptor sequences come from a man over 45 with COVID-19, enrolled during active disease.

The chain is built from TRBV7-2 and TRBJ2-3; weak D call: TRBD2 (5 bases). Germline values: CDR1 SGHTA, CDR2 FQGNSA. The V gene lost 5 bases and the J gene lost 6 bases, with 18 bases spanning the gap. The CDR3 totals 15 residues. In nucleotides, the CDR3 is TGTGCCAGCAGCCCCGGTGAGAGGGCCTCCGATACGCAGTATTTT. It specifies CASSPGERASDTQYF.

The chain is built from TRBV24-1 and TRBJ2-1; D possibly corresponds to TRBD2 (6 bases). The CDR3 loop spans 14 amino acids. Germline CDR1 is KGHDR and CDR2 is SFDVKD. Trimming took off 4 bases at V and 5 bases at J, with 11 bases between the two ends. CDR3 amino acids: CATSETGADNEQFF. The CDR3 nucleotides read TGTGCCACCAGTGAAACGGGAGCCGACAATGAGCAGTTCTTC.

CDR3 protein: CASSVGEGRGTGELFF. CDR3 in DNA: TGTGCCAGCAGCGTGGGAGAGGGCCGGGGCACCGGGGAGCTGTTTTTT. This chain uses TRBV9 with TRBJ2-2; D may be TRBD2 (5 bases). The germline V and J ends were trimmed by 2 bases and 4 bases, with 15 bases remaining between them. The CDR3 has 16 amino acids. Per the germline V gene, CDR1 is SGDLS and CDR2 is YYNGEE.

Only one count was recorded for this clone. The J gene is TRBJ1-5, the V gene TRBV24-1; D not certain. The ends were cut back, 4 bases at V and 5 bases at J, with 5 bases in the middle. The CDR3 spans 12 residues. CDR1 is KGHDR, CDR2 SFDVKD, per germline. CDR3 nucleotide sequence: TGTGCCACCAGTGACCCTTATCAGCCCCAGCATTTT. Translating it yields CATSDPYQPQHF.

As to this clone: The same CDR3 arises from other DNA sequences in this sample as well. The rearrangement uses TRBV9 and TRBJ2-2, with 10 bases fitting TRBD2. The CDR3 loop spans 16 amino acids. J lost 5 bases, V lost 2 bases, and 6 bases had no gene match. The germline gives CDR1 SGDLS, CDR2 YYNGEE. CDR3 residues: CASSVGAGGGTGELFF. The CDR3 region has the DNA TGTGCCAGCAGCGTGGGAGCGGGAGGGGGTACCGGGGAGCTGTTTTTT.

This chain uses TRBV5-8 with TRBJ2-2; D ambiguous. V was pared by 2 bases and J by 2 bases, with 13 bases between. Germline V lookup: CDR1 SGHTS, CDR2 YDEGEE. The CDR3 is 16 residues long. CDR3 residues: CASSLLETANTGELFF. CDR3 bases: TGTGCCAGCAGCTTATTGGAAACAGCCAACACCGGGGAGCTGTTTTTT.

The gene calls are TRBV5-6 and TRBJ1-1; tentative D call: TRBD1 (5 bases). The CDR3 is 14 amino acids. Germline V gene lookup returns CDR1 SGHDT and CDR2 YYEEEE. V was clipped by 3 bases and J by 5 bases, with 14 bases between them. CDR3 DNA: TGTGCCAGCAGCTCAGGCCGCAGGGATACTGAAGCTTTCTTT. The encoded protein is CASSSGRRDTEAFF.

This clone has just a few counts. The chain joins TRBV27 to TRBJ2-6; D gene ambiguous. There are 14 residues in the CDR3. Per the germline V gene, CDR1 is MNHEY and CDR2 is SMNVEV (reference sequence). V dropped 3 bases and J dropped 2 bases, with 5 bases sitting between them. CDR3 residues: CASSFRAGANVLTF. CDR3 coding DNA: TGTGCCAGCAGTTTCCGGGCTGGGGCCAACGTCCTGACTTTC. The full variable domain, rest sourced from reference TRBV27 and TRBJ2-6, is EAQVTQNPRYLITVTGKKLTVTCSQNMNHEYMSWYRQDPGLGLRQIYYSMNVEVTDKGDVPEGYKVSRKEKRNFPLILESPSPNQTSLYFCASSFRAGANVLTFGAGSRLTVL.

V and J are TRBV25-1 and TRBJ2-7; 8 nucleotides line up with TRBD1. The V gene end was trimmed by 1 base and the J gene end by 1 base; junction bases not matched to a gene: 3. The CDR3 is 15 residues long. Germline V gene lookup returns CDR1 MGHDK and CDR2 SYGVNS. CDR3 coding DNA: TGTGCCAGCAGTGAATTAGGGGACAGGTCCTACGAGCAGTACTTC. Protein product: CASSELGDRSYEQYF.

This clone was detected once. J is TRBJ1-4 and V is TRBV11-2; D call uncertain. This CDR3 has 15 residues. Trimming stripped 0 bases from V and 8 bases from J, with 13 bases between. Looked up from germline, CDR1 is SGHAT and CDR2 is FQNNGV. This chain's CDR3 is CASSLDTPVREKLFF. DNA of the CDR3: TGTGCCAGCAGCTTAGACACCCCTGTGAGAGAAAAACTGTTTTTT. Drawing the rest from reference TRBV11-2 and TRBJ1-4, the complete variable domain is EAGVAQSPRYKIIEKRQSVAFWCNPISGHATLYWYQQILGQGPKLLIQFQNNGVVDDSQLPKDRFSAERLKGVDSTLKIQPAKLEDSAVYLCASSLDTPVREKLFFGSGTQLSVL.

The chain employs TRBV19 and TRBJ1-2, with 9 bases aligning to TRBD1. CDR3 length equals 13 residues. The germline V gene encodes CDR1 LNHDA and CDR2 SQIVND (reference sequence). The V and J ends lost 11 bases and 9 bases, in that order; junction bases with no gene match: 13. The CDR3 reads CAGPGQGPIRYTF. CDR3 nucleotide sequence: TGTGCCGGCCCAGGACAGGGGCCTATACGCTACACCTTC.

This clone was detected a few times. The CDR3 loop is CASSVDGSYEQYF. For the CDR3, the DNA is TGTGCCAGCAGCGTAGACGGGAGCTACGAGCAGTACTTC. The chain carries TRBV9 and TRBJ2-7; maybe TRBD2 (6 bases). Trimming pared 0 bases from V and 3 bases from J, leaving 7 bases between. This CDR3 region has 13 residues. Germline-derived CDR1 and CDR2 are SGDLS and YYNGEE.

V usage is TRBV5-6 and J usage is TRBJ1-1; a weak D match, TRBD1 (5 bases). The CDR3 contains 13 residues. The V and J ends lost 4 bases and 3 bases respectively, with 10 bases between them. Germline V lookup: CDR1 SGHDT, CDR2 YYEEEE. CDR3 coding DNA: TGTGCCAGCAGCGGGGGGGAGTACACTGAAGCTTTCTTT. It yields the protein CASSGGEYTEAFF.

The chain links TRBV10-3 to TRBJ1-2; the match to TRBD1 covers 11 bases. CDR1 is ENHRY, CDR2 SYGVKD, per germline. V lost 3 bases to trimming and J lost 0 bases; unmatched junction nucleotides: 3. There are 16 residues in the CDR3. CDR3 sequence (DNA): TGTGCCATCAGTGAATCGGGACAGGGGGCTAACTATGGCTACACCTTC. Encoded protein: CAISESGQGANYGYTF.

CDR3: CASSILGAPPDTQYF. The CDR3 bases are TGTGCCAGCAGTATCCTAGGGGCCCCCCCAGATACGCAGTATTTT. The J gene is TRBJ2-3, the V gene TRBV6-5; TRBD1 is a possible D gene (5 bases). This CDR3 spans 15 amino acids. Trimming shortened V by 5 bases and J by 4 bases, and 16 bases separated the two germline ends. Germline V gives CDR1 MNHEY, CDR2 SVGAGI.

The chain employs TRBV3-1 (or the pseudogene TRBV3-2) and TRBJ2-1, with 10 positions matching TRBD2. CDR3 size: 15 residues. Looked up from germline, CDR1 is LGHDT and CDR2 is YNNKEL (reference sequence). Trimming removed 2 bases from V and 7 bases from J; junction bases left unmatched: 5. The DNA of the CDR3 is TGTGCCAGCAGCCAACCCAGCGGGAGGGCAAATGAGCAGTTCTTC. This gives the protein CASSQPSGRANEQFF.

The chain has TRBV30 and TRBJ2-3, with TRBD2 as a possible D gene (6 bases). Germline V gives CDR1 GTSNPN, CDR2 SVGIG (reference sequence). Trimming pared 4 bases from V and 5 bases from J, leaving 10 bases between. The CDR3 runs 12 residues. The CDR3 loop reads CAWTGSGDTQYF. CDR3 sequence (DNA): TGTGCCTGGACCGGGAGTGGAGATACGCAGTATTTT. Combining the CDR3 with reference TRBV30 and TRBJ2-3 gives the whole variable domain SQTIHQWPATLVQPVGSPLSLECTVEGTSNPNLYWYRQAAGRGLQLLFYSVGIGQISSEVPQNLSASRPQDRQFILSSKKLLLSDSGFYLCAWTGSGDTQYFGPGTRLTVL.

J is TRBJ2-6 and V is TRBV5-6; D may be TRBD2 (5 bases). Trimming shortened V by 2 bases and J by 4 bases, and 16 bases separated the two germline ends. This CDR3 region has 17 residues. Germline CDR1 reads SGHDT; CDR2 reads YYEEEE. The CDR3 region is CASSFLDHEGGANVLTF. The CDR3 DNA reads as TGTGCCAGCAGCTTCCTCGACCACGAGGGAGGGGCCAACGTCCTGACTTTC.

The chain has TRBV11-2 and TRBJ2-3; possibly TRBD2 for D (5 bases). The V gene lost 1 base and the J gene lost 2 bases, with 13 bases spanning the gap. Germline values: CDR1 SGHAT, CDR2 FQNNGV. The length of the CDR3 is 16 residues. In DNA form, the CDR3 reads TGTGCCAGCAGCTTAGGGGCGGGCCTGAACACAGATACGCAGTATTTT. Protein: CASSLGAGLNTDTQYF.

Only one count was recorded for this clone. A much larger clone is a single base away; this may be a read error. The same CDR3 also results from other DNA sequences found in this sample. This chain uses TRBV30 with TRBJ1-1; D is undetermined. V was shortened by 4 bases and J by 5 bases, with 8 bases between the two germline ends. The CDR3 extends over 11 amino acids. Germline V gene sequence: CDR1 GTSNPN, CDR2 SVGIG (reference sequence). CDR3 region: CAWIRRTEAFF. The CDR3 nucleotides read TGTGCCTGGATCCGGAGAACTGAAGCTTTCTTT.

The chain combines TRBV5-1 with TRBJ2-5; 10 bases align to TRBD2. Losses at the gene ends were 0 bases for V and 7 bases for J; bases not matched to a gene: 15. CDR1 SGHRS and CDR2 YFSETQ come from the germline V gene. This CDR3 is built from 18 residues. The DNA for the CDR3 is TGCGCCAGCAGCTTGGGTTCTAGCGGGAGCTACACCCGGGGGACCCAGTACTTC. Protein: CASSLGSSGSYTRGTQYF.

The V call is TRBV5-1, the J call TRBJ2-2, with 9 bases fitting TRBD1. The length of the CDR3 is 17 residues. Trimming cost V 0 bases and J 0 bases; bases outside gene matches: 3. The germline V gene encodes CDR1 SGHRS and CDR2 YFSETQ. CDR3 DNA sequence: TGCGCCAGCAGCTTGGGCCGGGACAGGGCGAACACCGGGGAGCTGTTTTTT. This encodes CASSLGRDRANTGELFF.

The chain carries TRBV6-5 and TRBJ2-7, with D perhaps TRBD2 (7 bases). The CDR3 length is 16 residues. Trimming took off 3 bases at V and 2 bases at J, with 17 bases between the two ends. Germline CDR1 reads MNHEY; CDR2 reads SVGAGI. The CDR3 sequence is CASSYIGGRGPYEQYF. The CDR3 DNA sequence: TGTGCCAGCAGTTATATCGGGGGGCGGGGGCCCTACGAGCAGTACTTC.

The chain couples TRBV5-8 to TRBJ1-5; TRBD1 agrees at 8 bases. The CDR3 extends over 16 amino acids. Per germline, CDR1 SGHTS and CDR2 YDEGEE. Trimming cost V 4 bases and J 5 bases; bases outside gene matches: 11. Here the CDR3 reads CASSRTRTGRYQPQHF. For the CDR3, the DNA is TGTGCCAGCAGCCGGACCCGGACAGGGCGATATCAGCCCCAGCATTTT.

The CDR3 DNA reads TGTGCCAGCAGCCCAGAACCCGGGACAGCTAACTATGGCTACACCTTC. Translated: CASSPEPGTANYGYTF. This sequence joins TRBV7-9 and TRBJ1-2; TRBD1 agrees at 7 bases. V trimming: 5 bases; J trimming: 0 bases; junction bases outside the gene matches: 9. This CDR3 spans 16 amino acids. CDR1 is SEHNR, CDR2 FQNEAQ, per germline (reference sequence).

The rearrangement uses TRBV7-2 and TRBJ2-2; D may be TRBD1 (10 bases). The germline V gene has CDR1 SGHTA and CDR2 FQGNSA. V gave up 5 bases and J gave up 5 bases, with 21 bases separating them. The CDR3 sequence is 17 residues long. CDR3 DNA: TGTGCCAGCAGCACGCTAGCGGGGACAGGGGCGACCGGGGAGCTGTTTTTT. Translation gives CASSTLAGTGATGELFF.

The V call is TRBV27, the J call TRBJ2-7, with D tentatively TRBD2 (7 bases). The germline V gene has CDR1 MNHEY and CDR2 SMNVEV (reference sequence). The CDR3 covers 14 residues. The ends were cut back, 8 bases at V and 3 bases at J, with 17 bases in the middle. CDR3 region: CASARGRELYEQYF. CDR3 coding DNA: TGTGCCAGCGCCCGGGGGCGGGAGCTCTACGAGCAGTACTTC.

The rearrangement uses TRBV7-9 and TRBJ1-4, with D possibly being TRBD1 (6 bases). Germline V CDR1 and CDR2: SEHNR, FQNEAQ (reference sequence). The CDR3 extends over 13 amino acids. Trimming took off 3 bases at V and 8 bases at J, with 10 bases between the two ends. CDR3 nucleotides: TGTGCCAGCAGCTTCGGGACACGAGAAAAACTGTTTTTT. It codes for CASSFGTREKLFF.

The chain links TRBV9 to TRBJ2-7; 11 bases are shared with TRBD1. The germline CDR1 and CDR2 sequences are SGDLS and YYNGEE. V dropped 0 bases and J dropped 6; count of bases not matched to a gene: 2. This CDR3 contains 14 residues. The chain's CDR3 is CASSVGTGGAEQYF. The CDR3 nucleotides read TGTGCCAGCAGCGTAGGGACAGGGGGCGCCGAGCAGTACTTC.

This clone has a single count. The CDR3 sequence is CASSTRTSGLGLQETQYF. The CDR3 DNA sequence: TGTGCCAGTAGCACTAGGACTAGCGGGTTAGGATTACAAGAGACCCAGTACTTC. J is TRBJ2-5 and V is TRBV19; 11 bases align to TRBD2. The CDR3 loop spans 18 amino acids. The V segment lost 6 bases and the J segment 2 bases; nucleotides outside the gene matches: 14. Germline V gives CDR1 LNHDA, CDR2 SQIVND (reference sequence).

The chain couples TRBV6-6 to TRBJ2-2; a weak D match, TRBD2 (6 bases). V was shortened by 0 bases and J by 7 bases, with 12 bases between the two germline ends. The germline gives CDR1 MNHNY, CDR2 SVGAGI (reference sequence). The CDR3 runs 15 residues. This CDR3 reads CASSYSRGLGGELFF. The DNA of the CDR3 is TGTGCCAGCAGTTACTCGCGGGGTTTGGGCGGGGAGCTGTTTTTT.

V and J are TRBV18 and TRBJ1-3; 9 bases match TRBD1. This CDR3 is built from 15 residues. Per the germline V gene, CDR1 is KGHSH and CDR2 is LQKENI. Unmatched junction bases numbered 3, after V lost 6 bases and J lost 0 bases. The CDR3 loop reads CASSGDRASGNTIYF. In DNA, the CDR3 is TGTGCCAGCTCCGGGGACAGGGCCTCTGGAAACACCATATATTTT.